This TCR beta chain was sequenced for a study of T cell changes during pregnancy in multiple sclerosis. Method: immunoSEQ multiplex PCR; TCRdb's copy keeps in-frame clones and lacks some. The sample lists about 62,000 clones, approximately 93% seen once, with approximately 3.4% in the top ten. The CDR3 runs 16 residues. V trimming: 0 bases; J trimming: 7 bases; junction bases outside the gene matches: 5. The V gene's germline CDR1 is LGHNA and CDR2 YNFKEQ. The origin of this receptor is a female donor with multiple sclerosis, enrolled in a pregnancy study. This material consisted of CD8+ T cells from peripheral blood mononuclear cells, taken in the second trimester of pregnancy. This chain uses TRBV4-2 with TRBJ2-5; 13 bases map to TRBD2. CDR3 sequence: CASSQDRTSGSRTQYF. The DNA of the CDR3 is TGTGCCAGCAGCCAAGACCGGACTAGCGGGAGTCGGACCCAGTACTTC.